This paragraph covers one T cell receptor (beta chain) sequence. The data are from a study of T cell repertoires in ileal Crohn's disease. Measured with immunoSEQ multiplex PCR; TCRdb has only the in-frame clones, and not every one. The sample shows some 14,000 clones, roughly 78% of them seen only once. The CDR3 loop spans 14 amino acids. V lost 5 bases to trimming and J lost 1 base, with 9 bases between them. Germline lookup yields CDR1 MNHNY and CDR2 SVGAGI (reference sequence). The chain employs TRBV6-6 and TRBJ1-5; D is unclear. Sequenced material: ileal tissue. This sequence was found in an adult with Crohn's disease. The CDR3 DNA is TGTGCCAGCAGTGTCGGGTTGAGCAATCAGCCCCAGCATTTT. This gives the protein CASSVGLSNQPQHF.